The 5 T cell receptor beta chains below all came from one sample that was sequenced in a study of T cells in Graves' hyperthyroidism and ophthalmopathy. TCR beta CDR3 sequences were amplified from RNA transcripts. With the HTBI primer set, the TCR CDR3 went through a first round of RT-PCR. TCRdb reanalysed the multiplex PCR reads using MiXCR and keeps one entry per CDR3 protein. The data contain roughly 330,000 distinct CDR3 sequences, approximately 17% of them singletons. The sample was blood. The receptors were sampled from a man aged 25 to 40 with Graves' hyperthyroidism.

In its sample, this clonotype was seen once. A single base separates this from a much larger clone, so it may be a read error. This rearrangement joins TRBV27 to TRBJ2-5; weak D call: TRBD1 (5 bases). Trimming left V 4 bases short and J 5 bases short, with 23 bases between. There are 17 residues in the CDR3. Germline lookup yields CDR1 MNHEY and CDR2 SMNVEV (reference sequence). The CDR3, as DNA: TGTGCCAGCAGTTCTTCTGGACACGGAGTGGGGCTTGAGACCCAGTACTTC. Translating it yields CASSSSGHGVGLETQYF.

The chain is built from TRBV2 and TRBJ2-5, with 11 bases identical to TRBD1. The ends lost 6 bases at V and 5 bases at J; junction bases unmatched: 8. The CDR3 is 15 amino acids. Germline loops: CDR1 SNHLY, CDR2 FYNNEI. The CDR3 reads CASSGQGARLETQYF. The CDR3 bases are TGTGCCAGCAGCGGACAGGGGGCTAGATTGGAGACCCAGTACTTC.

In nucleotides, the CDR3 is TGTGCCAGCAGTTACTCCCCCCAGGCCTACGAGCAGTACTTC. This codes for CASSYSPQAYEQYF. V is TRBV11-3 and J is TRBJ2-7; D gene unclear. CDR1 is SGHNT, CDR2 YENEEA, per germline. Trimming stripped 6 bases from V and 2 bases from J, with 14 bases between. The CDR3 totals 14 residues.

This clonotype was picked up many times. Written as DNA, the CDR3 is TGTGCCAGCAGCTTACCCGGGAGGCAGTTCTTC. Its translation: CASSLPGRQFF. This chain uses TRBV11-3 with TRBJ2-1, with D possibly TRBD2 on 6 matching bases. The CDR3 length is 11 residues. Germline CDR1 and CDR2: SGHNT and YENEEA. Deletions cut 2 bases from V and 12 bases from J, with 8 bases between.

CDR3 nucleotide sequence: TGTGCCAGCAGCCCAACAGGGGGGGACAACGAAAAACTGTTTTTT. It codes for CASSPTGGDNEKLFF. The V call is TRBV11-3, the J call TRBJ1-4; 8 bases are a match to TRBD1. Per germline, CDR1 SGHNT and CDR2 YENEEA. Trimming at V came to 5 bases and at J to 8 bases, leaving 10 bases not matched to a gene. This CDR3 contains 15 residues. Filled out from reference TRBV11-3 and TRBJ1-4, the complete variable domain reads EAGVVQSPRYKIIEKKQPVAFWCNPISGHNTLYWYLQNLGQGPELLIRYENEEAVDDSQLPKDRFSAERLKGVDSTLKIQPAELGDSAVYLCASSPTGGDNEKLFFGSGTQLSVL.